This TCR beta chain was sequenced in a study of blood T cell repertoires in COVID-19. Across the whole study: From the United States, Italy and Spain came samples of acute and convalescent COVID-19.

Germline loops: CDR1 LGHDT, CDR2 YNNKEL (reference sequence). The trim removed 3 bases at V and 0 bases at J, leaving 0 bases unmatched. The CDR3 has 14 residues. Cohort placement rested on clinical history that participants reported themselves. Study processing details: Amplifying reference gene primers gave estimates of nucleated cell counts. Here immunoSEQ multiplex PCR was the method, and the copy in TCRdb shows in-frame clones only, minus some. The D gene and trimming were derived from the DNA, and the V and J assignments and clone size from that table. The data hold 110,000 to 150,000 clones, with roughly 89% observed a single time.

Sequenced material: PBMCs or T cells enriched from blood (not recorded which). This clonotype was sampled from a man in his fifties who had recovered from COVID-19. The V call is TRBV3-1 (or the pseudogene TRBV3-2), the J call TRBJ2-3, with 7 bases aligning to TRBD1. The CDR3 here is CASSQTGSTDTQYF. CDR3 sequence (DNA): TGTGCCAGCAGCCAGACAGGGAGCACAGATACGCAGTATTTT.